A single sample is the source of the 17 T cell receptor beta chains below, sequenced in a study of shared clonotypes between healthy human individuals (dated by TCRdb to 2019 to 2021). Library construction relied on the immunoSEQ multiplex PCR assay. Held by TCRdb, this immuneACCESS table contains in-frame sequences only and omits some clones. Under half of the omission traces to an unresolved V gene where checked; the cause of the rest is unknown. The sample table lists 900,000 to 1,200,000 clones, around 78% of them with a count of one. The ten biggest clones cover more than 0.55% of the sample. The sequenced sample was memory CD4+ T cells from PBMCs. The cell subset or site tag for this specimen amounts to: CD45RA-negative fraction. The receptors were sampled from a man aged 18 to 35 in good health. Some clones in this sample may be carry-over from other donors' samples.

The table lists this clone with a few counts. The rearrangement links TRBV7-2 to TRBJ2-3, with 9 bases identical to TRBD2. The germline V gene has CDR1 SGHTA and CDR2 FQGNSA. The length of the CDR3 is 18 residues. V gave up 2 bases and J gave up 2 bases; unmatched junction bases: 11. CDR3 nucleotide sequence: TGTGCCAGCAGCTTAAGGGTACTGACTAGCGGTCCCACAGATACGCAGTATTTT. Residues: CASSLRVLTSGPTDTQYF.

The sample holds a few counts of this clone. This chain links TRBV5-6 with TRBJ1-2; unclear D gene. This CDR3 spans 13 amino acids. V lost 4 bases and J lost 2, with 9 bases in between. CDR1 is SGHDT and CDR2 is YYEEEE in the germline V gene. The CDR3 sequence is CASSPWANYGYTF. The CDR3 DNA is TGTGCCAGCAGCCCGTGGGCGAACTATGGCTACACCTTC.

The chain has TRBV5-1 and TRBJ2-3; D ambiguous. CDR1 is SGHRS and CDR2 is YFSETQ in the germline V gene. CDR3 length: 13 residues. V lost 4 bases, J lost 0 bases, and 6 bases lay in between. DNA for the CDR3: TGCGCCAGCAGCACGTTTAGCACAGATACGCAGTATTTT. Protein product: CASSTFSTDTQYF.

This clone was counted between two and nine times. Given a much more abundant clone one base away, this may be a read error. This sample also contains other DNA sequences that code for the same CDR3. The V call is TRBV30, the J call TRBJ1-1; 7 bases match TRBD1. The CDR3 sequence is 13 residues long. CDR1 and CDR2 (germline): GTSNPN, SVGIG (reference sequence). J was trimmed by 5 bases and V by 3 bases; bases with no gene match: 6. The DNA of the CDR3 is TGTGCCTGGAGCGACAGGGCCTATACTGAAGCTTTCTTT. Translated, it gives CAWSDRAYTEAFF.

V gene TRBV7-9 combines with J gene TRBJ2-3; 9 bases agree with TRBD2. This CDR3 comprises 17 residues. Germline CDR1 is SEHNR and CDR2 is FQNEAQ (reference sequence). V shed 4 bases, J shed 0 bases, and the junction held 8 bases outside the gene matches. CDR3 amino acids: CASSSLTSGVSTDTQYF. The DNA of the CDR3 is TGTGCCAGCAGCTCCCTGACTAGCGGAGTTAGCACAGATACGCAGTATTTT. Filled out from reference TRBV7-9 and TRBJ2-3, the complete variable domain reads DTGVSQNPRHKITKRGQNVTFRCDPISEHNRLYWYRQTLGQGPEFLTYFQNEAQLEKSRLLSDRFSAERPKGSFSTLEIQRTEQGDSAMYLCASSSLTSGVSTDTQYFGPGTRLTVL.

This rearrangement joins TRBV28 to TRBJ2-5; D is perhaps TRBD1 or TRBD2 (5 bases each). CDR3 size: 14 residues. Germline CDR1 and CDR2: MDHEN and SYDVKM. Trimming cost V 8 bases and J 1 base, with 14 bases left between them. CDR3 residues: CASGPSGGQETQYF. In nucleotides, the CDR3 is TGTGCCAGCGGGCCTTCTGGGGGCCAAGAGACCCAGTACTTC.

The chain employs TRBV5-6 and TRBJ1-5; D remains ambiguous. CDR3 size: 13 residues. Trimming took 4 bases from V and 10 from J, leaving 15 bases between them. Germline V CDR1 and CDR2: SGHDT, YYEEEE. Here the CDR3 reads CASSKLDREPQHF. In DNA form, the CDR3 reads TGTGCCAGCAGCAAACTAGACCGGGAACCCCAGCATTTT.

This clone was seen only once. The chain employs TRBV11-3 and TRBJ2-2; 7 bases line up with TRBD2. Trimming at V came to 0 bases and at J to 6 bases, leaving 1 base not matched to a gene. CDR3 length: 14 residues. Per germline, CDR1 SGHNT and CDR2 YENEEA. This CDR3 reads CASSLERESGELFF. The DNA for the CDR3 is TGTGCCAGCAGCTTAGAGCGGGAGTCCGGGGAGCTGTTTTTT.

The chain recombines TRBV7-2 with TRBJ2-7; D might be TRBD2 (6 bases). The germline V and J ends were trimmed by 4 bases and 6 bases, with 16 bases remaining between them. The CDR3 spans 14 residues. CDR1 and CDR2 (germline): SGHTA, FQGNSA. Written as DNA, the CDR3 is TGTGCCAGCAGCTACGGAATAGTTAGCGGCGAGCAGTACTTC. It yields the protein CASSYGIVSGEQYF.

The CDR3 sequence is CASSVSSGRLGETQYF. The DNA of the CDR3 is TGTGCCAGCAGCGTATCGTCAGGGCGCCTTGGAGAGACCCAGTACTTC. The chain carries TRBV9 and TRBJ2-5; TRBD1 is a possible D gene (5 bases). The germline V gene has CDR1 SGDLS and CDR2 YYNGEE. Trimming removed 1 base from V and 4 bases from J, with 17 bases in between. The CDR3 runs 16 residues.

The chain carries TRBV5-1 and TRBJ2-7, with 11 bases lining up with TRBD1. The CDR3 is 15 amino acids. The V and J ends lost 6 bases and 3 bases, in that order; junction bases with no gene match: 8. Per germline, CDR1 SGHRS and CDR2 YFSETQ. The CDR3 reads CASKSGDRGFYEQYF. CDR3 nucleotide sequence: TGCGCCAGCAAGAGTGGGGACAGGGGGTTCTACGAGCAGTACTTC.

The V and J genes are TRBV11-1 and TRBJ1-5; weak D call: TRBD1 (5 bases). Germline lookup yields CDR1 SGHAT and CDR2 FQDESV (reference sequence). This CDR3 has 13 amino acids. The germline V and J ends were trimmed by 0 bases and 7 bases, with 7 bases remaining between them. The CDR3 spells CASSLAGDQPQHF. The CDR3, as DNA: TGTGCCAGCAGCTTAGCGGGGGACCAGCCCCAGCATTTT.

The rearrangement joins TRBV30 to TRBJ2-7, with D perhaps matching TRBD1 (5 bases). Trimming pared 0 bases from V and 4 bases from J, leaving 19 bases between. The CDR3 contains 16 residues. Germline assignment: CDR1 GTSNPN and CDR2 SVGIG (reference sequence). This chain's CDR3 is CAWSVTGAGRQYEQYF. The CDR3 DNA reads TGTGCCTGGAGTGTAACAGGTGCAGGAAGGCAATACGAGCAGTACTTC.

The chain links TRBV29-1 to TRBJ1-1; D is unresolved. This CDR3 is 13 amino acids long. V shed 6 bases and J shed 0 bases, with 11 bases lying between them. Germline assignment: CDR1 SQVTM and CDR2 ANQGSEA. CDR3 sequence: CSVAPSMNTEAFF. CDR3 bases: TGCAGCGTGGCGCCGTCTATGAACACTGAAGCTTTCTTT.

The chain carries TRBV7-3 and TRBJ2-3; D is unclear. There are 12 residues in the CDR3. Looked up from germline, CDR1 is SGHTA and CDR2 is FQGTGA. The V and J ends lost 5 bases and 8 bases respectively, with 11 bases between them. The CDR3 reads CASSPGVGTQYF. The DNA of the CDR3 is TGTGCCAGCAGCCCTGGAGTCGGTACGCAGTATTTT.

This sequence joins TRBV2 and TRBJ2-1; the match to TRBD1 covers 10 bases. CDR1 is SNHLY and CDR2 is FYNNEI in the germline V gene. V trimming: 5 bases; J trimming: 4 bases; junction bases outside the gene matches: 5. CDR3 length: 15 amino acids. The chain's CDR3 is CASSPDRGAYNEQFF. The DNA of the CDR3 is TGTGCCAGCAGTCCGGACAGGGGGGCTTACAATGAGCAGTTCTTC.

This clone came up a few times. The V gene is TRBV4-2, the J gene TRBJ2-5; D perhaps matches TRBD2 (6 bases). V lost 3 bases and J 2 bases, leaving 16 bases between the germline ends. The CDR3 extends over 16 amino acids. Germline V gene lookup returns CDR1 LGHNA and CDR2 YNFKEQ. As DNA, the CDR3 is TGTGCCAGCAGCCAGGGGGTTGGAGGGGTTCAAGAGACCCAGTACTTC. This encodes CASSQGVGGVQETQYF.